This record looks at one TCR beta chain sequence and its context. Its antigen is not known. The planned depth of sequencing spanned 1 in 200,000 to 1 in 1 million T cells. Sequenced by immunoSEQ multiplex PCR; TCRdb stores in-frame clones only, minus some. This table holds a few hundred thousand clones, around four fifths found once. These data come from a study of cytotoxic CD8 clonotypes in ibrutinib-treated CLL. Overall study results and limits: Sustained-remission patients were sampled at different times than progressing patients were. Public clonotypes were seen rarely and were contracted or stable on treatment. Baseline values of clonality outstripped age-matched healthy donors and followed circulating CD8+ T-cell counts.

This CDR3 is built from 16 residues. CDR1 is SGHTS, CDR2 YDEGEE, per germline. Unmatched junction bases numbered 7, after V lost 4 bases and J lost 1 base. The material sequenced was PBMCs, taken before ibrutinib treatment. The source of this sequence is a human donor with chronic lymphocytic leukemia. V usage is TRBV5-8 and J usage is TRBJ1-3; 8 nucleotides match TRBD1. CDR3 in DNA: TGTGCCAGCAGCCTGGGCCAGGGGGCATCTGGAAACACCATATATTTT. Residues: CASSLGQGASGNTIYF. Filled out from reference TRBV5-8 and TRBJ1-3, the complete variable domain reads EAGVTQSPTHLIKTRGQQATLRCSPISGHTSVYWYQQALGLGLQFLLWYDEGEERNRGNFPPRFSGRQFPNYSSELNVNALELEDSALYLCASSLGQGASGNTIYFGEGSWLTVV.